The clone carrying this T cell receptor (beta chain) was picked up one time. Trimming cost V 0 bases and J 0 bases, with 11 bases left between them. Germline assignment: CDR1 ENHRY and CDR2 SYGVKD. The CDR3 runs 17 residues. The data stem from a study of blood T cell repertoires in COVID-19. Overall study: Whether acute or convalescent, the COVID-19 samples came from the United States, Italy and Spain. Nucleic acid was either cDNA or gDNA, and it came from T cells, B-cell-depleted T cells, or PBMCs.

In the original processing: Amplifying reference gene primers gave estimates of nucleated cell counts. Clones were sequenced by immunoSEQ multiplex PCR, and TCRdb holds only the in-frame ones, with some missing. That table supplies the V and J calls and clone size; D and trimming were determined from the DNA. The sample includes over 250,000 clones, 65% to 90% of them seen just once. This chain links TRBV10-3 with TRBJ1-4, with D maybe TRBD1 (5 bases). The sequenced material came from peripheral blood. This clonotype was obtained from a man aged 50 or older with active or convalescent COVID-19. The CDR3 bases are TGTGCCATCAGTGAGTCGCGCGACAGTGCAACTAATGAAAAACTGTTTTTT. Its protein is CAISESRDSATNEKLFF.